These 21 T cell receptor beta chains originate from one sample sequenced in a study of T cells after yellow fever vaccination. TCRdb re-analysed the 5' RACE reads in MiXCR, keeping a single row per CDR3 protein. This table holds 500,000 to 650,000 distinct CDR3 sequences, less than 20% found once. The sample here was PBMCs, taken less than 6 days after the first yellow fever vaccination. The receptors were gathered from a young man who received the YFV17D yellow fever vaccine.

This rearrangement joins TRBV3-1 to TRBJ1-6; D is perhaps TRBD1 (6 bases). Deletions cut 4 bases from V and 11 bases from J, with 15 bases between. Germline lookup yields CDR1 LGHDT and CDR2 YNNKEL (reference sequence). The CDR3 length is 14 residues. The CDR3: CASSPTEGGAPLHF. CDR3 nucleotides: TGTGCCAGCAGCCCAACCGAGGGGGGTGCACCCCTCCACTTT. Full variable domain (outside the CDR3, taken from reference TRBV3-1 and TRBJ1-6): DTAVSQTPKYLVTQMGNDKSIKCEQNLGHDTMYWYKQDSKKFLKIMFSYNNKELIINETVPNRFSPKSPDKAHLNLHINSLELGDSAVYFCASSPTEGGAPLHFGNGTRLTVT.

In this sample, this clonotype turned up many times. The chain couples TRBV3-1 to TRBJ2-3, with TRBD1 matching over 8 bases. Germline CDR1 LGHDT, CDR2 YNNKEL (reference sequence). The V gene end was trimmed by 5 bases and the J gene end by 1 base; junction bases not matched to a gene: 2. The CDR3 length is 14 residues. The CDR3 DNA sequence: TGTGCCAGCAGCAGGGACAGGCGCACAGATACGCAGTATTTT. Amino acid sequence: CASSRDRRTDTQYF.

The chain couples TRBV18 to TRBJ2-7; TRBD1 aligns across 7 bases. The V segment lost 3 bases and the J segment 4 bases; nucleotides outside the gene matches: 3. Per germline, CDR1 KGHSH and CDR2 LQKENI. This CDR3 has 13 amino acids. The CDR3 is CASSPGQWYEQYV. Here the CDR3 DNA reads TGTGCCAGCTCACCGGGACAGTGGTACGAGCAGTACGTC.

The CDR3 DNA is TGTGCCAGCAGCGACGACAGGGGGCTAAGACAGGGGGGTTGGACAGATACGCAGTATTTT. It encodes CASSDDRGLRQGGWTDTQYF. The V gene is TRBV11-1, the J gene TRBJ2-3; TRBD1 matches at 10 bases. Germline trimming cut 5 bases from V and 3 bases from J; bases unmatched to any gene: 20. The CDR3 contains 20 residues. Germline V lookup: CDR1 SGHAT, CDR2 FQDESV (reference sequence).

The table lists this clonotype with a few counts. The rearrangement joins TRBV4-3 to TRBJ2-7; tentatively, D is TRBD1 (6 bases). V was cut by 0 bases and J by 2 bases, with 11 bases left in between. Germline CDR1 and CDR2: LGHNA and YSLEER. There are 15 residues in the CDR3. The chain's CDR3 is CASSQDWDNTYEQYF. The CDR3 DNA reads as TGCGCCAGCAGCCAAGATTGGGACAACACCTACGAGCAGTACTTC.

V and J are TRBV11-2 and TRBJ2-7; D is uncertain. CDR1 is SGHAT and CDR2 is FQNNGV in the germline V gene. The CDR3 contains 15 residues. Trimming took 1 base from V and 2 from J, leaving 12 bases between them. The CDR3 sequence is CASSLGPGLTYEQYV. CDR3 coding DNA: TGTGCCAGCAGCTTAGGACCAGGTTTAACCTACGAGCAGTACGTC.

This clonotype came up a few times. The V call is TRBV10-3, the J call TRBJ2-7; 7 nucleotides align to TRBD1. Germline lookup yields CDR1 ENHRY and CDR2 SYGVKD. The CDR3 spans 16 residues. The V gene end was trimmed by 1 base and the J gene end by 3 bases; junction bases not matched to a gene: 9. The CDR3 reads CAISEFSQGKIYEQYF. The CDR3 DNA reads TGTGCCATCAGTGAGTTCTCACAGGGGAAAATCTACGAGCAGTACTTC.

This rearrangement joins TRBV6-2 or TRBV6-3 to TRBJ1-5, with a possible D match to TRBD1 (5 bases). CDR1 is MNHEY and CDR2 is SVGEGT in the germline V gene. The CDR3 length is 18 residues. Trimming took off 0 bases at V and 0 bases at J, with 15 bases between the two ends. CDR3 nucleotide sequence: TGTGCCAGCAGTTACTCTTCGAGTGCCGGGGCTAGCAATCAGCCCCAGCATTTT. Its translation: CASSYSSSAGASNQPQHF.

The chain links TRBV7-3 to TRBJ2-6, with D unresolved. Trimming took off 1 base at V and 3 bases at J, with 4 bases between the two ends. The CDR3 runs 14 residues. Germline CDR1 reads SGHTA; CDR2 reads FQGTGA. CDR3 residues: CASSLSGGANVLTF. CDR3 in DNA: TGTGCCAGCAGCTTAAGTGGTGGGGCCAACGTCCTGACTTTC.

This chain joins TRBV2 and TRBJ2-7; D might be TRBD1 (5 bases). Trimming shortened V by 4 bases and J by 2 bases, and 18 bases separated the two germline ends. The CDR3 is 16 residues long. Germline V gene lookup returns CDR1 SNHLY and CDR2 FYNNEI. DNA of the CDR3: TGTGCCAGCAGTGCGGGTATAGGGGTTGGAACCTACGAGCAGTACGTC. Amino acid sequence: CASSAGIGVGTYEQYV.

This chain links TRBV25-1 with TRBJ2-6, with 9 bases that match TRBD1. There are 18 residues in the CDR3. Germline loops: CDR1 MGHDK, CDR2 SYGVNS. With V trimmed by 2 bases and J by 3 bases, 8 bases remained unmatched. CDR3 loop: CASSEPHRGLGGANVLTF. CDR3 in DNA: TGTGCCAGCAGTGAACCACACAGGGGGCTAGGTGGGGCCAACGTCCTGACTTTC.

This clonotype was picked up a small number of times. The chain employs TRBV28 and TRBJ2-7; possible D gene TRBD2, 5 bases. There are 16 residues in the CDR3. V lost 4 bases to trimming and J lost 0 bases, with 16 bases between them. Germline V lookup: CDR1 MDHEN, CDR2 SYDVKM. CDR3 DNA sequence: TGTGCCAGCAGTTCCCCTGGGAGAAGGGACTCCTACGAGCAGTACGTC. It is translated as CASSSPGRRDSYEQYV.

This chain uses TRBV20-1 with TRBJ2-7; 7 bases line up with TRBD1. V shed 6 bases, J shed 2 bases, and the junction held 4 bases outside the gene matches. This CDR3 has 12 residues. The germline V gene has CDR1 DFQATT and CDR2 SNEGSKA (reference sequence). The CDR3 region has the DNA TGCAGTGCAATGACAGGGCCCTACGAGCAGTACTTC. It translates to CSAMTGPYEQYF.

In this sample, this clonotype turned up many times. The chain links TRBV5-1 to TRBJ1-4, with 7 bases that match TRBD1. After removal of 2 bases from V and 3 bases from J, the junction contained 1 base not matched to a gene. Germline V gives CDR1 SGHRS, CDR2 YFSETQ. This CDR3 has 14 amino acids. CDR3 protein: CASSFGTANEKLFF. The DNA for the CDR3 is TGCGCCAGCAGCTTCGGGACAGCTAATGAAAAACTGTTTTTT.

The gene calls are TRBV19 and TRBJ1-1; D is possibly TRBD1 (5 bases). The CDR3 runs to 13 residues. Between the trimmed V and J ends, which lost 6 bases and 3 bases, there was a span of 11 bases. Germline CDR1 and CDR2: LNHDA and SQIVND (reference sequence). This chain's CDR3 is CASSWDGYTEAFF. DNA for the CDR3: TGTGCCAGTAGCTGGGACGGCTACACTGAAGCTTTCTTT.

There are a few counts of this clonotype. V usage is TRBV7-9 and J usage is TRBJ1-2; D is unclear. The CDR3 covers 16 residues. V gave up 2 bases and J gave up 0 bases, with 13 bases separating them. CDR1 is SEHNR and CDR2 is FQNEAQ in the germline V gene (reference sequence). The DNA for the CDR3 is TGTGCCAGCAGCTTAATTAGTCGCGGGGCTAACTATGGCTACACCTTC. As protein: CASSLISRGANYGYTF.

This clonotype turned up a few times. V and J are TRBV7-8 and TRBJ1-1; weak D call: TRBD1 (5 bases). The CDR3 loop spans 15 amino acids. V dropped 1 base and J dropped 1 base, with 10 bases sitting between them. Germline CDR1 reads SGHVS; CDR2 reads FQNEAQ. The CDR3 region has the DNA TGTGCCAGCAGCTTAGAGGGGCAGGAGAACACTGAAGCTTTCTTT. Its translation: CASSLEGQENTEAFF.

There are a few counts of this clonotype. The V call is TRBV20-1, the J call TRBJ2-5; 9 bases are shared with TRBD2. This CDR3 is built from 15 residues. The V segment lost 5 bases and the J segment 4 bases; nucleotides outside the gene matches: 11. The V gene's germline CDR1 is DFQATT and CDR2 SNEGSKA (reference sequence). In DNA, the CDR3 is TGCAGTGCTCGCCTCAGTACGCGGGGGGGAGAGACCCAGTACTTC. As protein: CSARLSTRGGETQYF.

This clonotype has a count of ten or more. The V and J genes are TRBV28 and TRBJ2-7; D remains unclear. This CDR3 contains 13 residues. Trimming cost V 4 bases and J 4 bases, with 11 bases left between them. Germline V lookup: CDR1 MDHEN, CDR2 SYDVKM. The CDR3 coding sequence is TGTGCCAGCAGTTCCGGATCACCTTACGAGCAGTACGTC. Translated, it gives CASSSGSPYEQYV.

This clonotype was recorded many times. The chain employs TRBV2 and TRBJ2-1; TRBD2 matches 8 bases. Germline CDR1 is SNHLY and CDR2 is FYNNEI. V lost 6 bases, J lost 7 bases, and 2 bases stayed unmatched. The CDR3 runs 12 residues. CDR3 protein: CASRPGGNEQFF. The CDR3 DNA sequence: TGTGCCAGCAGACCGGGGGGGAATGAGCAGTTCTTC.

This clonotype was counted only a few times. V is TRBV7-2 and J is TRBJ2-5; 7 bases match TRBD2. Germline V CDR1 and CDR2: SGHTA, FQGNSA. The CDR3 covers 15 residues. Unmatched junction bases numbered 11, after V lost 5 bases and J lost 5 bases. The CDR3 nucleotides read TGTGCCAGCAGCCCTTTCGGTGGGGGGGGGGAGACCCAGTACTTC. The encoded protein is CASSPFGGGGETQYF. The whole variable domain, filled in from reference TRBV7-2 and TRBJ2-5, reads GAGVSQSPSNKVTEKGKDVELRCDPISGHTALYWYRQSLGQGLEFLIYFQGNSAPDKSGLPSDRFSAERTGGSVSTLTIQRTQQEDSAVYLCASSPFGGGGETQYFGPGTRLLVL.